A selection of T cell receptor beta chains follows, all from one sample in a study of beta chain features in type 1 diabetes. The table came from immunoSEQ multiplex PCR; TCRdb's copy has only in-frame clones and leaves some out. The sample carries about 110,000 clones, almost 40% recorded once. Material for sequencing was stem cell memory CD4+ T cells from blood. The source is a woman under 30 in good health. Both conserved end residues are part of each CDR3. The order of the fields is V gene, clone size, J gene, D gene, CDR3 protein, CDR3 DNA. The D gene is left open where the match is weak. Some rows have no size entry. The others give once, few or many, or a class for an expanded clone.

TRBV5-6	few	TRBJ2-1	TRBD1	CASSDRGVYNEQFF	TGTGCCAGCAGCGACAGGGGGGTATACAATGAGCAGTTCTTC
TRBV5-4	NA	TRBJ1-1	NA	CASSLFGGFGEAFF	TGTGCCAGCAGCTTATTCGGGGGTTTCGGTGAAGCTTTCTTT
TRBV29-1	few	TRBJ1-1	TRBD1	CSVQLGQGLNTEAFF	TGCAGCGTTCAATTAGGACAGGGCCTGAACACTGAAGCTTTCTTT
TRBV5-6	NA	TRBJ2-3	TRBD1	CASRMTGVILPDTQYF	TGTGCCAGCAGAATGACAGGGGTTATTTTGCCAGATACGCAGTATTTT
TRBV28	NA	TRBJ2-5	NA	CASRPWVDGDTQYF	TGTGCCAGCAGACCCTGGGTCGACGGGGATACCCAGTACTTC
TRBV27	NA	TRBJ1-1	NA	CASRLRGVNTEAFF	TGTGCCAGCAGGCTTCGGGGAGTGAACACTGAAGCTTTCTTT
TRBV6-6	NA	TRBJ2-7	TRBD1	CASKPLRGNTGHEQYF	TGTGCCAGCAAACCCCTCAGGGGGAATACGGGCCACGAGCAGTACTTC
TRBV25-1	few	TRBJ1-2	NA	CASSELERAGEDGYTF	TGTGCCAGCAGTGAATTGGAGAGGGCCGGGGAGGATGGCTACACCTTC
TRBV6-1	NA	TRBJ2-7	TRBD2	CASRVPAGVSYEQYF	TGTGCCAGCAGGGTTCCAGCGGGAGTGTCCTACGAGCAGTACTTC
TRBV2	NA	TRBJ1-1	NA	CASRLPGLPLGNTEAFF	TGTGCCAGCAGACTTCCGGGACTCCCACTAGGGAACACTGAAGCTTTCTTT
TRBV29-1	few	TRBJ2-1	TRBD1	CSVPPGQASYNEQFF	TGCAGCGTACCACCGGGACAGGCATCCTACAATGAGCAGTTCTTC
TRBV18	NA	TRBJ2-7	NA	CASSPPGGFGEQYF	TGTGCCAGCTCACCTCCAGGGGGGTTCGGCGAGCAGTACTTC
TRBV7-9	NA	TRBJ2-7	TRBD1	CASSQVGQGAYEQYF	TGTGCCAGCAGCCAAGTTGGACAGGGAGCCTACGAGCAGTACTTC
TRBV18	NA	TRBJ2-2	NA	CASSPGTNTGELFF	TGTGCCAGCTCCCCCGGGACGAACACCGGGGAGCTGTTTTTT
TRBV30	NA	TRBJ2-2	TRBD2	CACSPTSGRVTGELFF	TGTGCCTGCTCACCCACTAGCGGGAGAGTTACCGGGGAGCTGTTTTTT
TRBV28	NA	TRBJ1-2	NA	CASSGESAFGFTF	TGTGCCAGCAGTGGGGAGAGTGCCTTTGGGTTCACCTTC
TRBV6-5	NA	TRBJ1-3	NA	CASSYSGSSTIYF	TGTGCCAGCAGTTACTCGGGCAGTTCCACCATATATTTT
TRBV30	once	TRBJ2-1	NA	CAWKYRSSYNEQFF	TGTGCCTGGAAATACCGGAGCTCCTACAATGAGCAGTTCTTC
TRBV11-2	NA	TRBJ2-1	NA	CASSLQPSGRNEQFF	TGTGCCAGCAGCTTGCAACCCAGCGGTCGTAATGAGCAGTTCTTC
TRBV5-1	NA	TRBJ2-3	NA	CASRTTSSTDTQYF	TGCGCCAGCCGGACTACCTCTAGCACAGATACGCAGTATTTT
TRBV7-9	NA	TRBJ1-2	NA	CASSSQGFAYTF	TGTGCCAGCAGCTCTCAGGGTTTTGCCTACACCTTC
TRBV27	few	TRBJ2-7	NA	CASSFLTAGEQYF	TGTGCCAGCAGTTTCTTGACAGCTGGGGAGCAGTACTTC
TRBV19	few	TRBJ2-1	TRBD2	CASTPGGIHNEQFF	TGTGCCAGTACCCCGGGGGGTATCCACAATGAGCAGTTCTTC
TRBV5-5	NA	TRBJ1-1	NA	CASSLIRAFF	TGTGCCAGCAGCTTGATCAGAGCTTTCTTT
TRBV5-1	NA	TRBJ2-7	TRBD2	CASSLGVGGVTHEQYF	TGCGCCAGCAGCTTGGGAGTGGGAGGGGTAACCCACGAGCAGTACTTC
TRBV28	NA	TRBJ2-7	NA	CASSSPDRTYEQYF	TGTGCCAGCAGTTCCCCGGACAGAACCTACGAGCAGTACTTC
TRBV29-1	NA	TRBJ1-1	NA	CSVEMGRTEAFF	TGCAGCGTTGAAATGGGGAGGACTGAAGCTTTCTTT
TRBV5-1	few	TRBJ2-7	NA	CASSSTGTSNYEQYF	TGCGCCAGCAGCTCGACCGGGACTTCTAACTACGAGCAGTACTTC
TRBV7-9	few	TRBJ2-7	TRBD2	CASSLEGSGKSEQYF	TGTGCCAGCAGCTTGGAAGGTAGCGGGAAAAGCGAGCAGTACTTC
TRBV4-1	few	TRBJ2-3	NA	CASSRERRWTDTQYF	TGCGCCAGCAGCCGGGAGCGGCGGTGGACAGATACGCAGTATTTT
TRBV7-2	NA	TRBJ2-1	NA	CASSQLRAHEQFF	TGTGCCAGCAGCCAGCTGCGGGCCCATGAGCAGTTCTTC
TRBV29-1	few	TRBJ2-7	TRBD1	CSVAPGTGHEQYF	TGCAGCGTTGCCCCCGGGACAGGACACGAGCAGTACTTC
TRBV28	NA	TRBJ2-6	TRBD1	CASSLPPDRGRLGANVLTF	TGTGCCAGCAGTTTACCCCCTGACAGGGGGCGACTTGGGGCCAACGTCCTGACTTTC
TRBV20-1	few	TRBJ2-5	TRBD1	CSRTGVETQYF	TGCAGCCGGACAGGGGTAGAGACCCAGTACTTC
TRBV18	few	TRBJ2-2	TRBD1	CASSPGTGHTGELFF	TGTGCCAGCTCACCAGGGACAGGACACACCGGGGAGCTGTTTTTT
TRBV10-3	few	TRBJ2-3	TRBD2	CAIRGSGSTDTQYF	TGTGCCATCAGAGGTAGCGGGAGCACAGATACGCAGTATTTT
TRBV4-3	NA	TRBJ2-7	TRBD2	CASSQDTSGSRYEQYF	TGCGCCAGCAGCCAAGACACTAGCGGGAGTCGGTACGAGCAGTACTTC
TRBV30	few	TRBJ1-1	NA	CAWSKFGLTANTEAFF	TGTGCCTGGAGCAAATTTGGCTTAACAGCTAACACTGAAGCTTTCTTT
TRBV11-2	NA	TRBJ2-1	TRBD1	CASSLSLRTGVDEQFF	TGTGCCAGCAGCCTCTCCCTGCGGACAGGGGTGGATGAGCAGTTCTTC
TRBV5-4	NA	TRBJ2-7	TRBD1	CASSPAGTASSYEQYF	TGTGCCAGCAGCCCGGCCGGGACAGCGAGCTCCTACGAGCAGTACTTC
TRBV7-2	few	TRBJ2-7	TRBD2	CASSPYSGRVSYEQYF	TGTGCCAGCAGCCCCTATAGCGGGAGGGTCTCCTACGAGCAGTACTTC
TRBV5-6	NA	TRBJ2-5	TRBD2	CASSPGLAGVRETQYF	TGTGCCAGCAGCCCAGGACTAGCGGGTGTCCGGGAGACCCAGTACTTC
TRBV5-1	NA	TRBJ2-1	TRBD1	CASSGQGYNEQFF	TGCGCCAGCAGCGGACAGGGGTACAATGAGCAGTTCTTC
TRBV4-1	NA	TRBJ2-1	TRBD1	CASSQPRDRSYNEQFF	TGCGCCAGCAGCCAGCCCCGGGACAGGTCCTACAATGAGCAGTTCTTC
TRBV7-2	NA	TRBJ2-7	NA	CASILTPQPSYEQYF	TGTGCCAGCATCCTGACACCGCAGCCTTCCTACGAGCAGTACTTC
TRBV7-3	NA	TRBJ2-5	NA	CASSNAGGVGETQYF	TGTGCCAGCAGCAACGCCGGGGGAGTCGGGGAGACCCAGTACTTC
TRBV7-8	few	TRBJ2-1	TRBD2	CASSRLAGYNEQFF	TGTGCCAGCAGCCGACTAGCGGGATACAATGAGCAGTTCTTC
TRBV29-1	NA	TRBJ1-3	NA	CSVIDNENTIYF	TGCAGCGTTATCGACAACGAAAACACCATATATTTT
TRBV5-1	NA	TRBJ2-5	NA	CASSHSRETQYF	TGCGCCAGCAGCCACTCCAGGGAGACCCAGTACTTC
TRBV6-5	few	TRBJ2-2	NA	CASSFRLVGAGELFF	TGTGCCAGCAGTTTCCGACTAGTTGGGGCCGGGGAGCTGTTTTTT